This T cell receptor beta chain originates from a study of quantifying T cell responses using KT2 cells. Background on the study: RNA was reverse transcribed with TCR alpha and beta constant-region primers.

Unfractionated PBMC were spiked with known numbers of KT2 clone cells. An oligo carrying a UMI was ligated to the cDNA 3' end. An equimolar mix of RC1.1 and RC1.2 primed the beta chain across TRBC1 and TRBC2. Using its own MiXCR run on the UMI-ligation and nested PCR reads, TCRdb lists one record per CDR3 protein. The sample carries fewer than 40,000 distinct CDR3 sequences, approximately 7% recorded once. Germline assignment: CDR1 SGHDN and CDR2 FVKESK. CDR3 length: 13 residues. Trimming removed 4 bases from V and 4 bases from J, with 10 bases in between. The rearrangement links TRBV14 to TRBJ1-2; D gene unclear. Specimen: PBMCs spiked with cells of the T cell clone KT2. The clonotype originates from a human donor. The CDR3 sequence: CASSPTFPYGYTF. CDR3 coding DNA: TGTGCCAGCAGCCCGACATTTCCCTATGGCTACACCTTC.